This T cell receptor (beta chain) was identified in a study of molecular identifiers for immune sequencing clone quantification. TCRdb re-analysed the PCR reads in MiXCR, keeping a single row per CDR3 protein. This table holds about 640,000 distinct CDR3 sequences, less than 20% found once. Libraries used roughly 18,000 to 1,000,000 sorted naive CD8 T cells and 10%, 30% or 50% RNA input. A CD8+CD4-CCR7+CD45RA+ gate was used to sort naive CD8 T cells. As regards this clonotype: What it binds is unknown. A much larger clone differs by one base, so this may be a read error.

General study points: Spiked Jurkat TCR RNA originating from one cell could reportedly be identified amid one million naive cells.

Input material: naive CD8+ T cells from blood, with Jurkat cell RNA spiked in. Subset described: FACS-sorted CD8+CD4-CCR7+CD45RA+ naive T cells. The sequence came from a human donor in good health. Some libraries in this study had Jurkat cell RNA spiked in.

The CDR3 loop is CASAPAWSSYNSPLHF. DNA for the CDR3: TGTGCTAGTGCCCCGGCGTGGAGCTCCTATAATTCACCCCTCCACTTT. V and J are TRBV12-5 and TRBJ1-6; no definite D call. The CDR3 spans 16 residues. V was shortened by 7 bases and J by 0 bases, with 13 bases between the two germline ends. CDR1 is LGHNT and CDR2 is FRNRAP in the germline V gene.